These 6 T cell receptor beta chains share one sample of origin, sequenced in a study of shared clonotypes between healthy human individuals. Clones were sequenced by immunoSEQ multiplex PCR, and TCRdb holds only the in-frame ones, with some missing. Here the sample spans about 2 million clones, just under 95% being singletons. Positive CCR7 selection of CD45RO-negative cells yielded the naive CD8 cells, and terminally differentiated effector memory CD45RA+ cells were excluded. The specimen sequenced was naive CD8+ T cells sorted from blood. Source of these receptors: a man between 18 and 35 years old in good health.

The V gene is TRBV27, the J gene TRBJ2-1; TRBD1 matches 9 bases. Germline V gene sequence: CDR1 MNHEY, CDR2 SMNVEV (reference sequence). The V gene end was trimmed by 6 bases and the J gene end by 4 bases; junction bases not matched to a gene: 10. The CDR3 covers 16 residues. CDR3 sequence: CASRTVGTGMYNEQFF. The CDR3 nucleotides are TGTGCCAGCAGAACGGTAGGGACAGGGATGTACAATGAGCAGTTCTTC.

Comment on this clone: The sample holds other DNA sequences that translate to the same CDR3. The genes are TRBV5-1 and TRBJ2-3, with 7 bases matching TRBD1. Germline CDR1 SGHRS, CDR2 YFSETQ. This CDR3 region has 15 residues. Losses at the gene ends were 2 bases for V and 2 bases for J; bases not matched to a gene: 5. CDR3 sequence reads: CASSFRDRNTDTQYF. The CDR3 DNA follows: TGCGCCAGCAGCTTCCGGGACAGAAACACAGATACGCAGTATTTT.

Details on this clone: Other DNA sequences in this specimen translate into the identical CDR3. The chain uses TRBV11-2 and TRBJ2-7; D perhaps matches TRBD2 (6 bases). The germline CDR1 and CDR2 sequences are SGHAT and FQNNGV. V lost 2 bases, J lost 6 bases, and 8 bases lay in between. The CDR3 is 12 residues long. Here the CDR3 DNA reads TGTGCCAGCAGCTTACTCGGGAGCGAGCAGTACTTC. Protein sequence: CASSLLGSEQYF.

This chain connects TRBV28 to TRBJ1-6, with D possibly matching TRBD1 (5 bases). V was shortened by 10 bases and J by 0 bases, with 16 bases between the two germline ends. There are 16 residues in the CDR3. Germline V lookup: CDR1 MDHEN, CDR2 SYDVKM. As DNA, the CDR3 is TGTGCCACGACCAGGGACCTTAGCTCCTATAATTCACCCCTCCACTTT. Translated: CATTRDLSSYNSPLHF.

V usage is TRBV2 and J usage is TRBJ2-1; 9 nucleotides match TRBD2. CDR1 SNHLY and CDR2 FYNNEI come from the germline V gene. Germline trimming cut 4 bases from V and 5 bases from J; bases unmatched to any gene: 3. This CDR3 region has 14 residues. CDR3 sequence reads: CASSVPSGNNEQFF. CDR3 nucleotides: TGTGCCAGCAGTGTACCTAGCGGGAACAATGAGCAGTTCTTC.

The chain recombines TRBV10-2 with TRBJ2-7; the D gene is possibly TRBD2 (6 bases). From germline, CDR1 is WSHSY and CDR2 SAAADI. CDR3 length: 16 amino acids. The V gene lost 8 bases and the J gene lost 2 bases, with 22 bases spanning the gap. DNA of the CDR3: TGCGCCAGCTTACCCGAGGACTATAGTGGAACCTACGAGCAGTACTTC. The encoded protein is CASLPEDYSGTYEQYF.